This T cell receptor beta chain was sequenced during a study of blood T cells in healthy people across ages. Every donor provided 7.5 to 10 milliliters of peripheral blood. Researchers isolated at least 6 million PBMCs per sample. This clonotype was seen a handful of times. The antigen is undetermined. Using a J-beta primer mix together with a sample-barcoded 5' primer, a second PCR was run for roughly 6 to 12 cycles. TCRdb used MiXCR to reprocess the 5' RACE reads, holding one entry per CDR3 protein. The profile shows 1.8 million or so distinct CDR3 sequences, around 40% of them singletons. Study-level points and caveats: Aged donors had fewer naive CD4+ cells and lower diversity than long-lived donors. Shifts in expanded clonotypes may have been confounded by donor CMV status, which was unknown.

The CDR3 spans 13 residues. CDR1 and CDR2 from the germline V gene are DFQATT and SNEGSKA (reference sequence). The V gene lost 7 bases and the J gene lost 1 base, with 11 bases spanning the gap. The origin of this receptor is a human donor in good health. Sequencing was done on a sample of blood. V gene TRBV20-1 combines with J gene TRBJ2-1, with D perhaps TRBD1 or TRBD2 (5 bases each). The CDR3 DNA reads TGCAGTGTTAAGAGGGGATCCTACAATGAGCAGTTCTTC. Translation: CSVKRGSYNEQFF.